This TCR beta chain was sequenced in a study of naive and memory T cell subsets. Notes on the study in general: A few larger clonotypes appeared in naive repertoires, especially CD8, possibly memory cells re-expressing CD45RA.

Trimming cost V 4 bases and J 10 bases; bases outside gene matches: 13. The CDR3 has 14 amino acids. The V gene's germline CDR1 is SGHNT and CDR2 YYREEE (reference sequence). Both TRBC1 and TRBC2 were covered by a beta constant-region primer of two equimolar oligonucleotides. The ligated cDNA underwent four PCR rounds using SP2 and nested alpha and beta constant-region primers. The cDNA 3' end received a ligated single-stranded oligonucleotide carrying the SP2 primer and a 12-nucleotide UMI. TCRdb called the UMI-ligation and nested PCR reads again in MiXCR, with one record for every CDR3 protein. In the table there are 150,000 or so distinct CDR3 sequences, roughly 22% of which are singletons. There are many counts of this clonotype. Antigen unknown.

The sequenced sample consisted of naive CD4+ T cells from blood. The V gene is TRBV5-4, the J gene TRBJ2-7, with TRBD2 identical over 8 bases. The sequence came from a human donor in good health. CDR3 amino acids: CASSPMGLETKQYF. The CDR3 nucleotides are TGTGCCAGCAGCCCTATGGGACTAGAAACGAAACAGTACTTC.